The table lists the clone carrying this T cell receptor (beta chain) with many counts. Its antigen is unidentified. This entry belongs to a study of T cells in Graves' hyperthyroidism and ophthalmopathy. Broader study findings: Clonotypes that were expanded in thyroid above 0.001 mostly appeared in blood too.

Trimming cost V 0 bases and J 6 bases; bases outside gene matches: 2. The CDR3 spans 14 residues. Germline V gene lookup returns CDR1 SGDLS and CDR2 YYNGEE. RNA transcripts yielded amplified TCR beta CDR3 regions. Carried out on the TCR CDR3, a first-round RT-PCR used the HTBI primer set. TCRdb re-analysed the multiplex PCR reads in MiXCR, keeping a single row per CDR3 protein. The sample has a few hundred thousand distinct CDR3 sequences, roughly 20% seen once. The chain carries TRBV9 and TRBJ2-1; 8 nucleotides match TRBD2. The receptor was isolated from a man in his fifties or sixties with Graves' ophthalmopathy. The sample comprised blood. CDR3 protein: CASSVGAGVNEQFF. CDR3 nucleotide sequence: TGTGCCAGCAGCGTAGGAGCGGGGGTCAATGAGCAGTTCTTC.